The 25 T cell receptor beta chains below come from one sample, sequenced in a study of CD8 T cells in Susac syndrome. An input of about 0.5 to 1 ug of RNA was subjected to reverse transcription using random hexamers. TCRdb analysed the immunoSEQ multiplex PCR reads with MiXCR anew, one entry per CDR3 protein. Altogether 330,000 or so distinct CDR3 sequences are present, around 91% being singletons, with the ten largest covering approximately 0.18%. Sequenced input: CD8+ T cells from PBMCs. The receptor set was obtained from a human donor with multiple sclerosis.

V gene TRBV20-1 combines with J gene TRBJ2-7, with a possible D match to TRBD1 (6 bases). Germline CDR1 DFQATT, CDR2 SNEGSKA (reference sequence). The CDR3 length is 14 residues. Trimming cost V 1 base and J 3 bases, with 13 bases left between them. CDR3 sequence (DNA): TGCAGTGCTAGAGGACGACAGGATTACTACGAGCAGTACTTC. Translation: CSARGRQDYYEQYF.

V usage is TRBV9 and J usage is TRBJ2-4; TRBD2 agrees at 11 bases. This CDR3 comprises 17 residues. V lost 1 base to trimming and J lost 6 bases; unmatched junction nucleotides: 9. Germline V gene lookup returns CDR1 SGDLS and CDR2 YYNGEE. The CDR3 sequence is CASSVSSGGFSGNIQYF. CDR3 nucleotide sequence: TGTGCCAGCAGCGTATCTAGCGGGGGGTTTTCTGGAAACATTCAGTACTTC.

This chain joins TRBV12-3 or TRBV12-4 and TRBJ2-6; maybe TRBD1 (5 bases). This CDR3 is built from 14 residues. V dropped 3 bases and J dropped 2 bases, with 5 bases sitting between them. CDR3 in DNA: TGTGCCAGCAGTTTGACAGCTGGGGCCAACGTCCTGACTTTC. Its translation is CASSLTAGANVLTF.

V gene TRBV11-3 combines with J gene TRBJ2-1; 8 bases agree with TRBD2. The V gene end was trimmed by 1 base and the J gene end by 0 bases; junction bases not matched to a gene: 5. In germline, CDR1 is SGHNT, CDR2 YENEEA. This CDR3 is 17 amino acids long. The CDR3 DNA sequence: TGTGCCAGCAGCTTAGTTTTAGCGGGGAGCTCCTACAATGAGCAGTTCTTC. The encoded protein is CASSLVLAGSSYNEQFF.

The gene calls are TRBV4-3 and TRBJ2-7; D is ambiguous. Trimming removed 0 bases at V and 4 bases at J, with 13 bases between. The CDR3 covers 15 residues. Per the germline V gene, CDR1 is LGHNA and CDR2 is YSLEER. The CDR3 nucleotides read TGCGCCAGCAGCCAAGATCCGGCACAAACTTACGAGCAGTACTTC. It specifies CASSQDPAQTYEQYF.

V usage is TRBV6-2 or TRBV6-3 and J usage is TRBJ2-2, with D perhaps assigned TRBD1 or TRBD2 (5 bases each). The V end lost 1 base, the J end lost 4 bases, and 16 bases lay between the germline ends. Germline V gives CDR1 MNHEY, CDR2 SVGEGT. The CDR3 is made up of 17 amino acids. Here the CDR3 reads CASSYFGTQSPTGELFF. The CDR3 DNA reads TGTGCCAGCAGTTACTTCGGGACGCAAAGCCCCACCGGGGAGCTGTTTTTT.

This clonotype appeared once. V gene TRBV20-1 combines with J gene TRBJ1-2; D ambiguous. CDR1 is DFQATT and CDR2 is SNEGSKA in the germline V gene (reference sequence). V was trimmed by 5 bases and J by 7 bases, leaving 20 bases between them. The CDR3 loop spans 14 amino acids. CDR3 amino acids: CSAPPLDLLGGYTF. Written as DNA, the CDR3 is TGCAGTGCTCCTCCTCTCGACTTACTTGGTGGCTACACCTTC.

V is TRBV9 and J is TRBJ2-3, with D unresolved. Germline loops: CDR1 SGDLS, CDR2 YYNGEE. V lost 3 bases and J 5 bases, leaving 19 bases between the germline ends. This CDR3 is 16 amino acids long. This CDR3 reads CASSGHPDTLKDTQYF. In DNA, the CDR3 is TGTGCCAGCAGCGGACACCCCGATACTCTTAAAGATACGCAGTATTTT. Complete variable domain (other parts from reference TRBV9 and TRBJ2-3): DSGVTQTPKHLITATGQRVTLRCSPRSGDLSVYWYQQSLDQGLQFLIQYYNGEERAKGNILERFSAQQFPDLHSELNLSSLELGDSALYFCASSGHPDTLKDTQYFGPGTRLTVL.

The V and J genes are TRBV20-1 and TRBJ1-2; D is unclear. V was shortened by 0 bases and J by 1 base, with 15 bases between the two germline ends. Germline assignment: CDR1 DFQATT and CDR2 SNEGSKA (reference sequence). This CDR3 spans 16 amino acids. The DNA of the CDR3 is TGCAGTGCTAGAGATAGCTGGCCAGACCTTAACTATGGCTACACCTTC. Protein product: CSARDSWPDLNYGYTF.

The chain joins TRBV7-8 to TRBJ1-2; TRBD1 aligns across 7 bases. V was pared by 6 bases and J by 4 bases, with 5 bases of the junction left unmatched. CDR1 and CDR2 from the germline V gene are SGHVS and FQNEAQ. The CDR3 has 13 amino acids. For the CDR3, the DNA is TGTGCCAGCAGTCCTAGGGGGCCCTATGGCTACACCTTC. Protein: CASSPRGPYGYTF. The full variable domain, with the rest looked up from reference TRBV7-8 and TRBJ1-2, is GAGVSQSPRYKVAKRGQDVALRCDPISGHVSLFWYQQALGQGPEFLTYFQNEAQLDKSGLPSDRFFAERPEGSVSTLKIQRTQQEDSAVYLCASSPRGPYGYTFGSGTRLTVV.

The CDR3 DNA follows: TGTGCCAGCAGCGCAGGGTCCGCCTCAACTAATGAAAAACTGTTTTTT. Its protein product is CASSAGSASTNEKLFF. V and J are TRBV7-9 and TRBJ1-4; tentatively, D is TRBD1 (5 bases). This CDR3 comprises 16 residues. V was trimmed by 5 bases and J by 0 bases, leaving 13 bases between them. Looked up from germline, CDR1 is SEHNR and CDR2 is FQNEAQ (reference sequence).

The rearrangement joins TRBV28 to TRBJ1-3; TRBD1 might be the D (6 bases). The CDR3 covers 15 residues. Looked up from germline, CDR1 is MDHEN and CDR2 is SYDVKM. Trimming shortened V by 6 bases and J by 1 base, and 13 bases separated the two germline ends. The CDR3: CASSSGVGSGNTIYF. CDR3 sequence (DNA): TGTGCCAGCAGCTCAGGGGTAGGATCTGGAAACACCATATATTTT. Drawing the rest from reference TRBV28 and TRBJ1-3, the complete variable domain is DVKVTQSSRYLVKRTGEKVFLECVQDMDHENMFWYRQDPGLGLRLIYFSYDVKMKEKGDIPEGYSVSREKKERFSLILESASTNQTSMYLCASSSGVGSGNTIYFGEGSWLTVV.

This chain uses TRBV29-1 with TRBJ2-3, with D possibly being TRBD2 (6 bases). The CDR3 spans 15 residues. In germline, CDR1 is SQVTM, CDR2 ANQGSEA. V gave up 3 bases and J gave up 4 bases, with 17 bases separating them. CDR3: CSVDRRRDWADTQYF. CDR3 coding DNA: TGCAGCGTTGACCGGCGGCGGGATTGGGCAGATACGCAGTATTTT.

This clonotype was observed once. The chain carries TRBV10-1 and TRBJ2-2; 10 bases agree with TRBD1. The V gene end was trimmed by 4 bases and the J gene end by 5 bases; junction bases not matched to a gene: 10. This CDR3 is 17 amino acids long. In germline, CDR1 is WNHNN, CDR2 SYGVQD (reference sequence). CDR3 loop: CASSGPPRDRGTGELFF. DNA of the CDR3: TGCGCCAGCAGTGGCCCCCCCCGGGACAGGGGAACCGGGGAGCTGTTTTTT.

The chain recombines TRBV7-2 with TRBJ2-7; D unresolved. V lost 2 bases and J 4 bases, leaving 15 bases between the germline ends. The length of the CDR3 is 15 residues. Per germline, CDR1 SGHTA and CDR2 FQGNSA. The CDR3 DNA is TGTGCCAGCAGCTTATCCTCGTCCCAGACATACGAGCAGTACTTC. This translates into CASSLSSSQTYEQYF.

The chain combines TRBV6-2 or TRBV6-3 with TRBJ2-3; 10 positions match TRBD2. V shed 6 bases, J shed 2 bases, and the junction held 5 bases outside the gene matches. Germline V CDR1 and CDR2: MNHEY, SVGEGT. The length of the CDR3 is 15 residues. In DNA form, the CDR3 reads TGTGCCAGCAGGAGCAGCGGGGGGGACACAGATACGCAGTATTTT. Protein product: CASRSSGGDTDTQYF.

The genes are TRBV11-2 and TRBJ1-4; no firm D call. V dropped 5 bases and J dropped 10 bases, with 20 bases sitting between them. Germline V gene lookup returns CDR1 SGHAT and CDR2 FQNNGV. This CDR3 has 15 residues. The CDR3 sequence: CASSLKSTSDLKLFF. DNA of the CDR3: TGTGCCAGCAGCCTCAAATCGACAAGTGACCTAAAACTGTTTTTT.

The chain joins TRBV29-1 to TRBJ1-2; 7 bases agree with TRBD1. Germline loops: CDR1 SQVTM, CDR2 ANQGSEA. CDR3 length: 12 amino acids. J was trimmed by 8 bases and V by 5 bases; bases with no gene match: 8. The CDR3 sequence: CSVPGQDAGYTF. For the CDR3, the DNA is TGCAGCGTTCCTGGACAGGACGCGGGCTACACCTTC. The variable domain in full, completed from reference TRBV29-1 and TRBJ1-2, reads SAVISQKPSRDICQRGTSLTIQCQVDSQVTMMFWYRQQPGQSLTLIATANQGSEATYESGFVIDKFPISRPNLTFSTLTVSNMSPEDSSIYLCSVPGQDAGYTFGSGTRLTVV.

CDR3 sequence: CASSLGLYTGELFF. The CDR3 bases are TGTGCCAGCAGTTTAGGGCTGTACACCGGGGAGCTGTTTTTT. V is TRBV6-5 and J is TRBJ2-2; D is uncertain. The CDR3 has 14 amino acids. CDR1 and CDR2 from the germline V gene are MNHEY and SVGAGI. V was clipped by 4 bases and J by 3 bases, with 9 bases between them.

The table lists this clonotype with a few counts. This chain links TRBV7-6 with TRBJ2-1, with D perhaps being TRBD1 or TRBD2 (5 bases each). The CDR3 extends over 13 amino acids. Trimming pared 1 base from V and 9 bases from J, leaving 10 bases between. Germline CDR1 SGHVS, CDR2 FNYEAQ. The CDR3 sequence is CASSLGDGSEQFF. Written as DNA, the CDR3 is TGTGCCAGCAGCTTAGGGGACGGGTCTGAGCAGTTCTTC.

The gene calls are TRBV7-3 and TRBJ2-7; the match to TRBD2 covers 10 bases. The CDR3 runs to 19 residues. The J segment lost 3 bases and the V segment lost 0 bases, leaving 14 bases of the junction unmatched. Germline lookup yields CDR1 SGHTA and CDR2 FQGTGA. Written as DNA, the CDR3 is TGTGCCAGCAGCTTAACGCTCCGAGTCAGCGGGAGGGCCGTCTACGAGCAGTACTTC. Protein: CASSLTLRVSGRAVYEQYF.

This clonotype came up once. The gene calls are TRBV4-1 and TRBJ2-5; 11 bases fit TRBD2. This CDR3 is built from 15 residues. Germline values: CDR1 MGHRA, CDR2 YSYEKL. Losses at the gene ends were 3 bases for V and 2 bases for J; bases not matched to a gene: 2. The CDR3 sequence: CASSHTSGGQETQYF. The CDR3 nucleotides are TGCGCCAGCAGCCATACTAGCGGGGGACAAGAGACCCAGTACTTC.

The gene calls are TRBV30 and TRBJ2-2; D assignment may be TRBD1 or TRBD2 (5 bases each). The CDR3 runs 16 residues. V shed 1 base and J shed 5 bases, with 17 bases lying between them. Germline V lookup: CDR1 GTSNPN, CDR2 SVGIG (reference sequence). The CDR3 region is CAWSDIQGPKTGELFF. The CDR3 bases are TGTGCCTGGAGTGATATCCAGGGACCCAAGACCGGGGAGCTGTTTTTT.

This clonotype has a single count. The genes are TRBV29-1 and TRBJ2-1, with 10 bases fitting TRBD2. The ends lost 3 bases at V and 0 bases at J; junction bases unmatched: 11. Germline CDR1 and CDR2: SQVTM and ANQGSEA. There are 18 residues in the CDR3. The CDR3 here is CSVEEAGGELSSYNEQFF. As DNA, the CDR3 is TGCAGCGTTGAGGAAGCGGGAGGGGAACTGAGCTCCTACAATGAGCAGTTCTTC.

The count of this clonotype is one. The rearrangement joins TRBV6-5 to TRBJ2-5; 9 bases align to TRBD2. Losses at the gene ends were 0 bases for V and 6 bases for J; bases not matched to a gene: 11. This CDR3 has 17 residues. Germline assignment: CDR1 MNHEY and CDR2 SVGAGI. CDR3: CASSYSGSQRGDQTQYF. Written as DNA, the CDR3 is TGTGCCAGCAGTTACTCAGGGAGCCAGCGGGGGGATCAGACCCAGTACTTC.